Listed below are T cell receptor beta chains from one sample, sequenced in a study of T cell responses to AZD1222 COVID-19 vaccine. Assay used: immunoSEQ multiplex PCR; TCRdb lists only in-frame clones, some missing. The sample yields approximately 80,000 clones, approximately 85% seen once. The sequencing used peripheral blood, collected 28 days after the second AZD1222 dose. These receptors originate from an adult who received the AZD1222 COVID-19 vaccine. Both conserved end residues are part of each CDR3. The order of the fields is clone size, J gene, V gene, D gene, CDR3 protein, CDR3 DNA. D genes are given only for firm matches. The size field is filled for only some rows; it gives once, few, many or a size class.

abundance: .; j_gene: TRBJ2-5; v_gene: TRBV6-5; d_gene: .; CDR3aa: CASGTGTRETQYF; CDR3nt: TGTGCCAGCGGAACCGGGACGAGGGAGACCCAGTACTTC
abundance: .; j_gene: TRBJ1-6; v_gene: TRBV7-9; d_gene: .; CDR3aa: CASSSTGLGINSPLHF; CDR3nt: TGTGCCAGCAGCTCAACGGGACTAGGGATTAATTCACCCCTCCACTTT
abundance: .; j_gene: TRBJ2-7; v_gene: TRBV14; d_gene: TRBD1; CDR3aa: CASSPRAGGAFEQYF; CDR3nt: TGTGCCAGCAGCCCCAGGGCAGGGGGCGCGTTTGAGCAGTACTTC
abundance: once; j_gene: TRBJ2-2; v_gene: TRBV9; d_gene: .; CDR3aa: CASSASLTGELFF; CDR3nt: TGTGCCAGCAGCGCCTCGTTAACCGGGGAGCTGTTTTTT
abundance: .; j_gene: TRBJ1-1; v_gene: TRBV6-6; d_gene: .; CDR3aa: CASREYTEAFF; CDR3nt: TGTGCCAGCAGAGAGTACACTGAAGCTTTCTTT
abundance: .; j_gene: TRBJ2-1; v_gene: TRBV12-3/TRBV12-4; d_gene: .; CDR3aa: CASSFPDNEQFF; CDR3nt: TGTGCCAGCAGTTTCCCAGACAATGAGCAGTTCTTC
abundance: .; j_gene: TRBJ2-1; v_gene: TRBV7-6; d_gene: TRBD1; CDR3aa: CASSPYPRQGGNEQFF; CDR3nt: TGTGCCAGCAGCCCTTACCCGAGACAGGGGGGGAATGAGCAGTTCTTC
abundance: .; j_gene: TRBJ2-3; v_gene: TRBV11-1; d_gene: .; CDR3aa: CASSWGVRSTDTQYF; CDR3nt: TGTGCCAGCAGTTGGGGGGTTAGGAGCACAGATACGCAGTATTTT
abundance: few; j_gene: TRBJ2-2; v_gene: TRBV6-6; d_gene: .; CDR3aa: CASRPGHYTGELFF; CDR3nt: TGTGCCAGCAGACCGGGACATTACACCGGGGAGCTGTTTTTT
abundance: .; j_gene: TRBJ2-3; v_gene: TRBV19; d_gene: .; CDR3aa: CASSIAGAGASTDTQYF; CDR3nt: TGTGCCAGTAGTATTGCGGGGGCAGGGGCTAGCACAGATACGCAGTATTTT
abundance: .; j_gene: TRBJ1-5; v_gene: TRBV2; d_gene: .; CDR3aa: CASSFDRSGHSNQPQHF; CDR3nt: TGTGCCAGCAGTTTCGACAGGTCGGGGCATAGCAATCAGCCCCAGCATTTT
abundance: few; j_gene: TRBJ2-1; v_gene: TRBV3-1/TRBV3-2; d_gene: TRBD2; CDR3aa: CASSQVKLLAGMGSEQFF; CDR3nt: TGTGCCAGCAGCCAAGTTAAGCTACTAGCGGGGATGGGCAGTGAGCAGTTCTTC
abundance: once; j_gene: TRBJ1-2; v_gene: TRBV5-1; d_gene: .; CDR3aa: CASSPRREGGYTF; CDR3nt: TGCGCCAGCAGCCCTAGACGGGAGGGAGGCTACACCTTC
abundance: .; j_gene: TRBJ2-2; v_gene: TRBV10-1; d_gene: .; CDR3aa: CASSEDHNTGELFF; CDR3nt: TGCGCCAGCAGCGAGGACCACAACACCGGGGAGCTGTTTTTT
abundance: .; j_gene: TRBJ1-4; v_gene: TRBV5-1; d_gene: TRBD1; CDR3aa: CASSPGQGSLKLFF; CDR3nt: TGCGCCAGCAGCCCCGGACAGGGTTCTTTGAAACTGTTTTTT
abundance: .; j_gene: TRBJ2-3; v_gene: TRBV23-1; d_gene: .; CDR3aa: CASSQSRRITDTQYF; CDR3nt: TGCGCCAGCAGTCAATCCCGCAGAATCACAGATACGCAGTATTTT
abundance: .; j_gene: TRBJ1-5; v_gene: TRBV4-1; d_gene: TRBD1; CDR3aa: CASSQDRGYQPQHF; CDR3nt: TGCGCCAGCAGCCAGGACAGGGGCTATCAGCCCCAGCATTTT
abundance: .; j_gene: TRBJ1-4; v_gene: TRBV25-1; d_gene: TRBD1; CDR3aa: CASSEQGGLVEKLFF; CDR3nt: TGTGCCAGCAGTGAACAAGGGGGCCTGGTTGAAAAACTGTTTTTT
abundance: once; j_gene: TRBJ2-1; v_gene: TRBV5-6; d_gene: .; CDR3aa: CASSLNNEQFF; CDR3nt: TGTGCCAGCAGCTTGAACAATGAGCAGTTCTTC
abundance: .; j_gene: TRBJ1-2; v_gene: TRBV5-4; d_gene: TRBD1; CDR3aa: CASSQAGTAGYGYTF; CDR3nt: TGTGCCAGCAGCCAAGCCGGGACAGCTGGCTATGGCTACACCTTC
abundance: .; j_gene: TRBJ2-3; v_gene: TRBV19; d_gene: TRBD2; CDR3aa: CASKLAGDTDTQYF; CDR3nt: TGTGCCAGTAAGCTAGCGGGGGACACAGATACGCAGTATTTT
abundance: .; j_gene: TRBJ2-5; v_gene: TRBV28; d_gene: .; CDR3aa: CASRPTTKETQYF; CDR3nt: TGTGCCAGCAGACCAACTACGAAAGAGACCCAGTACTTC
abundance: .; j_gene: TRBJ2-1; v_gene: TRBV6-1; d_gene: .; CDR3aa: CASSEGPEQFF; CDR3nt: TGTGCCAGCAGTGAGGGTCCTGAGCAGTTCTTC
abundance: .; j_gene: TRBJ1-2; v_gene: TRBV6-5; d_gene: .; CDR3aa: CASSSSRLYYGYTF; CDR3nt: TGTGCCAGCAGTTCCTCCAGGTTATACTATGGCTACACCTTC
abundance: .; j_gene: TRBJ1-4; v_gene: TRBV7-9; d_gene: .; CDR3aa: CASSLLRVLTATNEKLFF; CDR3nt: TGTGCCAGCAGCTTGTTACGGGTTTTGACTGCAACTAATGAAAAACTGTTTTTT
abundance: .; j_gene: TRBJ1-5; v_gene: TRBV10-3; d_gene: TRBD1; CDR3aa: CAISGTGAVEPQHF; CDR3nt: TGTGCCATCAGTGGTACAGGGGCGGTCGAGCCCCAGCATTTT
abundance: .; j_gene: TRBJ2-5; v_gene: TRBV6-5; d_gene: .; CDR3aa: CASSYGETQYF; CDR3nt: TGTGCCAGCAGTTACGGAGAGACCCAGTACTTC
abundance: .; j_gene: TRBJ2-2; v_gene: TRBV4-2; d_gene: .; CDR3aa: CASSQVTWGSVTGELFF; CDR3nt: TGTGCCAGCAGCCAAGTAACGTGGGGGTCGGTCACCGGGGAGCTGTTTTTT
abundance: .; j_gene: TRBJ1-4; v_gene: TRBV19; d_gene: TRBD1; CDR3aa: CASTSTGGSTNEKLFF; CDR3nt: TGTGCCAGTACCTCGACAGGGGGGTCAACTAATGAAAAACTGTTTTTT
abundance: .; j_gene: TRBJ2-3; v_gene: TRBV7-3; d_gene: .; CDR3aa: CASSLTHSTDTQYF; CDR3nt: TGTGCCAGCAGCTTAACGCACAGCACAGATACGCAGTATTTT
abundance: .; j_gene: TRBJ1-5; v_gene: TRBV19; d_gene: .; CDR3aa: CASSIASYSNQPQHF; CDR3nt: TGTGCCAGTAGTATAGCCTCTTATAGCAATCAGCCCCAGCATTTT
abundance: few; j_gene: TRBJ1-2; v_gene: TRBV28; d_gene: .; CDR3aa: CASSPRIKGVNYGYTF; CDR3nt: TGTGCCAGCAGTCCCAGAATTAAAGGAGTTAACTATGGCTACACCTTC
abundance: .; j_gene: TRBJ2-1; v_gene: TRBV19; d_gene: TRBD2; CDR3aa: CASSPLAGTKYNEQFF; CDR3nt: TGTGCCAGTAGTCCACTAGCGGGGACGAAATACAATGAGCAGTTCTTC
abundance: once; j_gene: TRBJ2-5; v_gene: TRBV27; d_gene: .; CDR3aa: CASKPSQGRTQYF; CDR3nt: TGTGCCAGCAAACCCTCCCAGGGTAGGACCCAGTACTTC
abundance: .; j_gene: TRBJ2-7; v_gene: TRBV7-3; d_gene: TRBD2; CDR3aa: CASSPRGGNAVYEQYF; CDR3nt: TGTGCCAGCAGCCCCCGGGGAGGGAACGCGGTCTACGAGCAGTACTTC
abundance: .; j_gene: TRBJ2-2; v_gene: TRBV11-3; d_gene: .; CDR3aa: CASSLDTGPNTGELFF; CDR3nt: TGTGCCAGCAGCTTAGACACAGGGCCGAACACCGGGGAGCTGTTTTTT
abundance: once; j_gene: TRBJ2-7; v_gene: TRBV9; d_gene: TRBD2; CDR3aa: CASSLGLAETYEQYF; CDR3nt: TGTGCCAGCAGCCTCGGACTAGCGGAGACCTACGAGCAGTACTTC
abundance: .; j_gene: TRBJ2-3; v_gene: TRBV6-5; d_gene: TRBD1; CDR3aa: CASSPGQDSDTQYF; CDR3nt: TGTGCCAGCAGCCCGGGACAGGACTCAGATACGCAGTATTTT
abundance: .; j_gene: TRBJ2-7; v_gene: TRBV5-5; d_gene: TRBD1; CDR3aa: CASSLRGTGGLSYEQYF; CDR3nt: TGTGCCAGCAGCTTGCGGGGGACAGGGGGGTTATCCTACGAGCAGTACTTC
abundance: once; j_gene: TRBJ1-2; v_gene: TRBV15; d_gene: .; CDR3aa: CATSRDLGRSYGYTF; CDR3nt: TGTGCCACCAGCAGAGATCTGGGCAGGAGCTATGGCTACACCTTC
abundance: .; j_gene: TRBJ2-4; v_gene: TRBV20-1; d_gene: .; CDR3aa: CSGGRRNIQYF; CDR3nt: TGCAGTGGTGGCCGCCGAAACATTCAGTACTTC
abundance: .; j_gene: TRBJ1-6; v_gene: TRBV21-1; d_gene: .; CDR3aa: CASSKEGTGASPLHF; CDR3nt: TGTGCCAGCAGCAAAGAGGGGACAGGGGCCTCACCCCTCCACTTT
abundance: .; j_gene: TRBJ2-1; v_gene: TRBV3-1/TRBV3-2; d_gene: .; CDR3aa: CASSQPGSLNEQFF; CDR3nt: TGTGCCAGCAGCCAACCGGGAAGCCTCAATGAGCAGTTCTTC
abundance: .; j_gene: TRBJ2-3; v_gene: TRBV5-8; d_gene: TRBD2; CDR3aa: CASSLERGGLESTDTQYF; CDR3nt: TGTGCCAGCAGCTTGGAACGGGGGGGCTTGGAATCGACAGATACGCAGTATTTT
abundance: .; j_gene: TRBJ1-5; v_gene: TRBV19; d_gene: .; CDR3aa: CATNRDIHQPQHF; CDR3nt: TGTGCCACTAACAGGGACATTCATCAGCCCCAGCATTTT
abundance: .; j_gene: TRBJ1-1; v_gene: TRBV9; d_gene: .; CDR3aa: CASSPRRGHGEAFF; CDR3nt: TGTGCCAGCAGCCCCCGCCGGGGGCATGGTGAAGCTTTCTTT
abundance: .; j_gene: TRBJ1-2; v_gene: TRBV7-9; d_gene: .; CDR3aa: CASSSPNSFNYGYTF; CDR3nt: TGTGCCAGCAGCAGCCCCAACAGTTTTAACTATGGCTACACCTTC
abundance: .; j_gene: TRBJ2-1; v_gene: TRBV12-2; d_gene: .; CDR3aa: CASRSAMSSYNEQFF; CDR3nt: TGTGCAAGTCGCTCTGCCATGAGCTCCTACAATGAGCAGTTCTTC
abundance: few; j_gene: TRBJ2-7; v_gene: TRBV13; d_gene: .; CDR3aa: CASSFSGGVRGEQYF; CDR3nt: TGTGCCAGCAGCTTTTCCGGCGGGGTCCGAGGGGAGCAGTACTTC